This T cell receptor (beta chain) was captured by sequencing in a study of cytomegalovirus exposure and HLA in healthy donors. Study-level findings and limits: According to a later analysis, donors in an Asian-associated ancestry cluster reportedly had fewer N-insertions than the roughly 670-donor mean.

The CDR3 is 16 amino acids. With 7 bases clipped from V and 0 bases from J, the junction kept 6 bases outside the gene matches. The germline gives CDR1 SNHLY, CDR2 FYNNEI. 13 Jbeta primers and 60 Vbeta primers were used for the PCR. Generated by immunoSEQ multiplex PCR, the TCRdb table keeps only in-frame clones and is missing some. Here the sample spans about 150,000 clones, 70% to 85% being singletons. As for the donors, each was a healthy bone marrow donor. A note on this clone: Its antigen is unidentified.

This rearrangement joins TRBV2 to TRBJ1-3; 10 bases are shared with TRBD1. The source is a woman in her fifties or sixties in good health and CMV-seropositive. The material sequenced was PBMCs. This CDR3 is CASKGQGVSSGNTIYF. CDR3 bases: TGTGCCAGCAAAGGACAGGGGGTCTCCTCTGGAAACACCATATATTTT.